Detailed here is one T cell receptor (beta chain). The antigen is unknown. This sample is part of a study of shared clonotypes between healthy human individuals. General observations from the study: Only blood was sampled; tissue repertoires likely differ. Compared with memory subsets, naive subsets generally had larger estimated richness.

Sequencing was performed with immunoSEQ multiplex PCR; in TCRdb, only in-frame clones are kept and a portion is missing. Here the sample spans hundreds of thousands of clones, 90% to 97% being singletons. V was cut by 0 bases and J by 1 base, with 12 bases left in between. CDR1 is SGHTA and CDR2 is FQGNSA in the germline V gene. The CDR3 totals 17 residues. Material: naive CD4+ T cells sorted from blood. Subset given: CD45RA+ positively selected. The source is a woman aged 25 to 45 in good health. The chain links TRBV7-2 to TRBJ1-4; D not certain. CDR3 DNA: TGTGCCAGCAGCTTAGCGCTAGGGAGTTTAACTAATGAAAAACTGTTTTTT. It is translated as CASSLALGSLTNEKLFF.